Listed below are T cell receptor beta chains from one sample, sequenced in a study of blood T cell repertoires in COVID-19. Clones were read by immunoSEQ multiplex PCR, and TCRdb kept only the in-frame ones, dropping some. The data hold under 95,000 clones, with roughly 86% observed a single time. The sequenced material came from peripheral blood. These TCRs come from a woman between 50 and 59 years old with acute or convalescent COVID-19. CDR3s include the opening cysteine and the closing phenylalanine or tryptophan. D genes are given only for firm matches. Rows give clone size only sometimes, using once, few, many, or a class for an expanded clone.

j_call clone_size d_call v_call cdr3_nt cdr3_aa
TRBJ1-1 few TRBD1 TRBV9 TGTGCCAGCAGCGCGGGGGACAGGGGAGGGACTGAAGCTTTCTTT CASSAGDRGGTEAFF
TRBJ1-5 once TRBD1 TRBV6-2/TRBV6-3 TGTGCCAGCAGTCCGTGGACAGGCCCAGAGGGGAGCAATCAGCCCCAGCATTTT CASSPWTGPEGSNQPQHF
TRBJ2-7 NA TRBD2 TRBV19 TGTGCCAGTAGTAAGATGGGCGGGAGAGCCTACGAGCAGTACTTC CASSKMGGRAYEQYF
TRBJ1-4 NA NA TRBV4-1 TGCGCCAGCAGCCAAGGAAGAACTCCAACTAATGAAAAACTGTTTTTT CASSQGRTPTNEKLFF
TRBJ1-6 NA NA TRBV15 TGTGCCACCAGCAGAGCCAAAACATATAATTCACCCCTCCACTTT CATSRAKTYNSPLHF
TRBJ1-2 NA TRBD1 TRBV5-1 TGCGCCAGCGCCCCGACAGGGGATGGCTACACCTTC CASAPTGDGYTF
TRBJ1-1 NA NA TRBV28 TGTGCCACCGCCCGGGGGAGGTACACTGAAGCTTTCTTT CATARGRYTEAFF
TRBJ1-5 NA TRBD1 TRBV18 TGTGCCAGCTCACCGCAGCCCACCGACAGGGGATTGAATCAGCCCCAGCATTTT CASSPQPTDRGLNQPQHF
TRBJ1-1 NA TRBD1 TRBV29-1 TGCAGCGTGGCGACAGGGTCTGATCGGAACACTGAAGCTTTCTTT CSVATGSDRNTEAFF
TRBJ1-5 NA TRBD1 TRBV9 TGTGCCAGCAGCGCACAGGACAGGCTCAATCAGCCCCAGCATTTT CASSAQDRLNQPQHF
TRBJ2-7 NA NA TRBV7-8 TGTGCCAGCAGCTCCACCCCTAAGCCGCAGGGGCTCCACGAGCAGTACTTC CASSSTPKPQGLHEQYF
TRBJ1-2 NA NA TRBV18 TGTGCCAGCTCACCCGGGACTACTAACTATGGCTACACCTTC CASSPGTTNYGYTF
TRBJ2-7 NA TRBD1 TRBV25-1 TGTGCCAGCAGATCCGGGACAGGGGTCTACGAGCAGTACTTC CASRSGTGVYEQYF
TRBJ2-6 NA TRBD1 TRBV6-2/TRBV6-3 TGTGCCAGCAGCCTATTCGGGACAGGGGTAGGGGCCAACGTCCTGACTTTC CASSLFGTGVGANVLTF
TRBJ2-7 NA NA TRBV15 TGTGCCACCAGCAGGGGTGGGAGCACCTACGAGCAGTACTTC CATSRGGSTYEQYF
TRBJ2-1 NA TRBD2 TRBV5-6 TGTGCCAGCAGCTGGACTAGTTCCGCCCATGAGCAGTTCTTC CASSWTSSAHEQFF
TRBJ2-1 NA TRBD2 TRBV19 TGTGCCAGTAGTATAGGTAGCGGGGGGACACGCTCCTCTCCCTACAATGAGCAGTTCTTC CASSIGSGGTRSSPYNEQFF
TRBJ1-3 NA NA TRBV20-1 TGCAGTGCTAGTCGACAGGCCGGAAACACCATATATTTT CSASRQAGNTIYF
TRBJ2-7 NA TRBD1 TRBV4-1 TGCGCCAGCAGCCAAGGGGACAGCTCCTACGAGCAGTACTTC CASSQGDSSYEQYF
TRBJ2-7 NA NA TRBV6-5 TGTGCCAGCAGTTACGGGACACTCTTCACCCGATACGAGCAGTACTTC CASSYGTLFTRYEQYF
TRBJ2-2 NA NA TRBV7-2 TGTGCCAGCAGCTCCGGGGTCCTCACCGGGGAGCTGTTTTTT CASSSGVLTGELFF
TRBJ1-2 NA NA TRBV30 TGTGCCTACTTGGGGCAGACAAGTTCGAATGACTACACCTTC CAYLGQTSSNDYTF
TRBJ1-1 NA NA TRBV5-4 TGTGCCAGCAGCGGGGGGGCGAACACTGAAGCTTTCTTT CASSGGANTEAFF
TRBJ1-3 NA NA TRBV6-5 TGTGCCAGCAGTCTGCAGGGGATCTCTGGAAACACCATATATTTT CASSLQGISGNTIYF
TRBJ2-1 NA TRBD2 TRBV30 TGTGCCTGGAGCGCCTCAAGCGGGAGCTACAATGAGCAGTTCTTC CAWSASSGSYNEQFF
TRBJ1-2 NA NA TRBV14 TGTGCCAGCAGCCAAGTACAGACTAACTATGGCTACACCTTC CASSQVQTNYGYTF
TRBJ2-3 few TRBD2 TRBV11-3 TGTGCCAGCAGCCTAAGCGGGATTAAACACACAGATACGCAGTATTTT CASSLSGIKHTDTQYF
TRBJ1-5 NA TRBD1 TRBV12-3/TRBV12-4 TGTGCCATACGACAGGGGAATCAGCCCCAGCATTTT CAIRQGNQPQHF
TRBJ2-1 NA NA TRBV10-2 TGCGCCAGCAAAGACTTAAGCTCCTACAATGAGCAGTTCTTC CASKDLSSYNEQFF
TRBJ1-5 NA NA TRBV5-5 TGTGCCAGCAGACCTACCCAGGGTGCGGGCAATCAGCCCCAGCATTTT CASRPTQGAGNQPQHF
TRBJ2-1 NA NA TRBV19 TGTGCCAGTAGTATAGAGGGGCCCGCGGGGGCCCCGCTAACTGAGCAGTTCTTC CASSIEGPAGAPLTEQFF
TRBJ2-2 few NA TRBV5-1 TGCGCCAGCAGCCAGGACTCTTCCGCGAACACCGGGGAGCTGTTTTTT CASSQDSSANTGELFF
TRBJ1-1 NA NA TRBV21-1 TGTGCCAGCAGCAAAAGGCGGGGAGCTGTTAGAGACACTGAAGCTTTCTTT CASSKRRGAVRDTEAFF
TRBJ2-2 NA TRBD2 TRBV28 TGTGCCAGCAGCCCCGGGACTAGCAGGAACACCGGGGAGCTGTTTTTT CASSPGTSRNTGELFF
TRBJ2-1 NA TRBD1 TRBV7-9 TGTGCCAGCAGCTTAGGAGTTGTGAGGACAGGGTACTACAATGAGCAGTTCTTC CASSLGVVRTGYYNEQFF
TRBJ1-1 once TRBD1 TRBV19 TGTGCCTCCGCTCGCCGGGGACAGGGGGCGCGGAGCACTGAAGCTTTCTTT CASARRGQGARSTEAFF
TRBJ2-3 NA TRBD2 TRBV6-1 TGTGCCAGCAGTGATAAGGGAGGGGCAGATACGCAGTATTTT CASSDKGGADTQYF
TRBJ1-1 NA NA TRBV4-3 TGCGCCAGCAGCCAAGCGGGTTTGGGAGCTTTCTTT CASSQAGLGAFF
TRBJ2-1 NA TRBD2 TRBV30 TGTGCCTGGATGTCGACTAGCGGTGCCTACAATGAGCAGTTCTTC CAWMSTSGAYNEQFF
TRBJ1-2 NA NA TRBV7-2 TGTGCCAGCAGCTTACGGCGACAGGCCGAGGGCTACACCTTC CASSLRRQAEGYTF
TRBJ1-1 NA NA TRBV28 TGTGCCAGCACCCTAAATAGGGGGGGCGGTACTGAAGCTTTCTTT CASTLNRGGGTEAFF
TRBJ2-7 few NA TRBV28 TGTGCCAGCAGTTTCCGACAGGCCCTGGAGTACGAGCAGTACTTC CASSFRQALEYEQYF
TRBJ2-3 once TRBD2 TRBV5-4 TGTGCCAGCAGCTACGGAGCGGGGCGCACAGATACGCAGTATTTT CASSYGAGRTDTQYF